The 27 T cell receptor beta chains in this list originate from one sample, sequenced in a study of cytomegalovirus exposure and HLA in healthy donors. PCR employed 60 Vbeta and 13 Jbeta primers. TCRdb keeps only in-frame clones here, not all; method: immunoSEQ multiplex PCR. The sample includes hundreds of thousands of clones, 70% to 80% of them seen just once. Sequencing was performed on PBMCs. These receptors all come from a man aged 40-55 years in good health and CMV-seronegative.

This clone has a handful of counts. J is TRBJ1-4 and V is TRBV4-3, with 7 bases lining up with TRBD1. CDR3 length: 14 residues. CDR1 is LGHNA and CDR2 is YSLEER in the germline V gene. With V trimmed by 4 bases and J by 8 bases, 7 bases remained unmatched. CDR3 sequence: CASSPRGRQEKLFF. The CDR3 coding sequence is TGCGCCAGCAGCCCAAGGGGGCGGCAAGAAAAACTGTTTTTT.

The V call is TRBV10-3, the J call TRBJ1-6; no firm D call. This CDR3 spans 13 amino acids. With 7 bases removed from V and 9 bases from J, the gap between germline ends came to 13 bases. Germline CDR1 reads ENHRY; CDR2 reads SYGVKD. CDR3 in DNA: TGTGCCATCACGAGAGAAGCGGGTTCACCCCTCCACTTT. This sequence encodes CAITREAGSPLHF.

The gene calls are TRBV6-1 and TRBJ1-1; TRBD1 agrees at 7 bases. The CDR3 is 15 residues long. The germline V gene has CDR1 MNHNS and CDR2 SASEGT. V shed 6 bases, J shed 0 bases, and the junction held 7 bases outside the gene matches. The CDR3 nucleotides are TGTGCCAGCAGAGTGGGGACAGCAATGAACACTGAAGCTTTCTTT. Protein product: CASRVGTAMNTEAFF.

The chain is built from TRBV10-1 and TRBJ2-1; no clear D. Trimming shortened V by 4 bases and J by 1 base, and 8 bases separated the two germline ends. The CDR3 is 14 residues long. Looked up from germline, CDR1 is WNHNN and CDR2 is SYGVQD (reference sequence). The CDR3 DNA follows: TGCGCCAGCAGTGGAGGCACATCCTACAATGAGCAGTTCTTC. Translation: CASSGGTSYNEQFF.

The chain joins TRBV18 to TRBJ1-1; tentative D call: TRBD1 (5 bases). There are 13 residues in the CDR3. The germline V gene has CDR1 KGHSH and CDR2 LQKENI. V lost 3 bases to trimming and J lost 4 bases, with 9 bases between them. CDR3 sequence reads: CASSPAGSTEAFF. In DNA form, the CDR3 reads TGTGCCAGCTCACCCGCAGGGTCCACTGAAGCTTTCTTT.

V gene TRBV5-4 combines with J gene TRBJ2-7; 9 nucleotides align to TRBD2. The CDR3 loop spans 16 amino acids. V lost 1 base to trimming and J lost 0 bases; unmatched junction nucleotides: 5. The germline CDR1 and CDR2 sequences are SGHNT and YYREEE (reference sequence). This chain's CDR3 is CASSLLIAGVSYEQYF. The DNA of the CDR3 is TGTGCCAGCAGCTTGTTAATAGCGGGAGTCTCCTACGAGCAGTACTTC.

This clone has just one count. The chain combines TRBV2 with TRBJ2-5, with TRBD2 as a possible D gene (6 bases). The CDR3 is 13 amino acids. Germline lookup yields CDR1 SNHLY and CDR2 FYNNEI. The V gene lost 6 bases and the J gene lost 4 bases, with 12 bases spanning the gap. CDR3 region: CASRGLASETQYF. The CDR3 nucleotides read TGTGCCAGCAGGGGGCTAGCGTCAGAGACCCAGTACTTC.

Only a few counts were recorded for this clone. The gene calls are TRBV5-1 and TRBJ2-3; 12 bases match TRBD2. Unmatched junction bases numbered 13, after V lost 1 base and J lost 4 bases. CDR3 length equals 19 residues. CDR1 and CDR2 from the germline V gene are SGHRS and YFSETQ. The DNA of the CDR3 is TGCGCCAGCAGCTTGTCGCTAGCGGGAGGGCCGGGGAGGGCAGATACGCAGTATTTT. Translated: CASSLSLAGGPGRADTQYF.

The rearrangement joins TRBV18 to TRBJ2-7; 8 bases align to TRBD2. CDR1 and CDR2 from the germline V gene are KGHSH and LQKENI. The V segment lost 0 bases and the J segment 2 bases; nucleotides outside the gene matches: 3. This CDR3 has 15 residues. The CDR3 reads CASSPPRGGPYEQYF. DNA for the CDR3: TGTGCCAGCTCACCACCTCGGGGGGGACCCTACGAGCAGTACTTC.

The chain couples TRBV2 to TRBJ2-7; D remains unclear. CDR1 is SNHLY and CDR2 is FYNNEI in the germline V gene. Trimming took 4 bases from V and 3 from J, leaving 7 bases between them. The CDR3 sequence is 12 residues long. The CDR3 nucleotides read TGTGCCAGCAGTGTATCAGGCTACGAGCAGTACTTC. This sequence encodes CASSVSGYEQYF. The full variable domain, its missing parts supplied by reference TRBV2 and TRBJ2-7, is EPEVTQTPSHQVTQMGQEVILRCVPISNHLYFYWYRQILGQKVEFLVSFYNNEISEKSEIFDDQFSVERPDGSNFTLKIRSTKLEDSAMYFCASSVSGYEQYFGPGTRLTVT.

V is TRBV7-3 and J is TRBJ2-1, with D perhaps TRBD2 (7 bases). This CDR3 region has 15 residues. CDR1 SGHTA and CDR2 FQGTGA come from the germline V gene. V lost 3 bases, J lost 9 bases, and 18 bases lay in between. The CDR3 DNA sequence: TGTGCCAGCAGCTTTGGGGGGGGCGGATCGAGTGAGCAGTTCTTC. This encodes CASSFGGGGSSEQFF.

The chain uses TRBV25-1 and TRBJ1-6, with 7 bases identical to TRBD1. Per germline, CDR1 MGHDK and CDR2 SYGVNS. The CDR3 covers 15 residues. After removal of 3 bases from V and 10 bases from J, the junction contained 9 bases not matched to a gene. The CDR3 spells CASSDSYRGRSPLHF. CDR3 DNA: TGTGCCAGCAGTGACAGTTACAGGGGTCGATCACCCCTCCACTTT.

J is TRBJ2-7 and V is TRBV7-2; TRBD1 might be the D (6 bases). The CDR3 spans 13 residues. Germline V gene lookup returns CDR1 SGHTA and CDR2 FQGNSA. Trimming stripped 0 bases from V and 4 bases from J, with 7 bases between. CDR3 sequence (DNA): TGTGCCAGCAGCTTAGCCGGACAGTACGAGCAGTACTTC. This gives the protein CASSLAGQYEQYF.

This clone was counted only a few times. The chain links TRBV4-1 to TRBJ2-7, with a weak D call TRBD2 (6 bases). Germline-derived CDR1 and CDR2 are MGHRA and YSYEKL. Trimming removed 3 bases from V and 7 bases from J, with 7 bases in between. This CDR3 has 11 amino acids. The CDR3 region is CASSHAGEQYF. The CDR3 DNA sequence: TGCGCCAGCAGCCATGCGGGGGAGCAGTACTTC.

There are a few counts of this clone. This chain joins TRBV4-3 and TRBJ2-7; D might be TRBD1 (6 bases). This CDR3 region has 15 residues. CDR1 LGHNA and CDR2 YSLEER come from the germline V gene. The V end was cut by 0 bases, the J end by 5 bases, with 14 bases between. CDR3 DNA: TGCGCCAGCAGCCAAGAGCGGGCAGGGGCTGACGAGCAGTACTTC. Protein product: CASSQERAGADEQYF.

This chain links TRBV30 with TRBJ1-5; 7 bases align to TRBD1. Germline lookup yields CDR1 GTSNPN and CDR2 SVGIG (reference sequence). This CDR3 has 14 residues. V shed 2 bases and J 9 bases; nucleotides not matched to a gene: 10. The CDR3 region has the DNA TGTGCCTGGAGTAGCAGGGACAGAACGGTGCCCCAGCATTTT. Its translation is CAWSSRDRTVPQHF. Together with reference TRBV30 and TRBJ1-5, the CDR3 gives the full variable domain: SQTIHQWPATLVQPVGSPLSLECTVEGTSNPNLYWYRQAAGRGLQLLFYSVGIGQISSEVPQNLSASRPQDRQFILSSKKLLLSDSGFYLCAWSSRDRTVPQHFGDGTRLSIL.

This chain's CDR3 is CASSVESWNTEAFF. As DNA, the CDR3 is TGTGCCAGCAGCGTAGAGAGTTGGAACACTGAAGCTTTCTTT. V and J are TRBV9 and TRBJ1-1; D is ambiguous. Looked up from germline, CDR1 is SGDLS and CDR2 is YYNGEE. This CDR3 comprises 14 residues. V lost 0 bases and J 1 base, leaving 7 bases between the germline ends.

The chain couples TRBV4-1 to TRBJ2-7; possible D gene TRBD2, 5 bases. The CDR3 extends over 13 amino acids. Per the germline V gene, CDR1 is MGHRA and CDR2 is YSYEKL. Trimming stripped 4 bases from V and 5 bases from J, with 12 bases between. CDR3 sequence reads: CASSRVLRDEQYF. The CDR3 DNA reads TGCGCCAGCAGCCGAGTATTGCGGGACGAGCAGTACTTC.

Written as DNA, the CDR3 is TGTGCCAGCAGGTATAGCTATGGCTACACCTTC. Amino acid sequence: CASRYSYGYTF. The gene calls are TRBV6-5 and TRBJ1-2, with D unclear. The CDR3 totals 11 residues. Looked up from germline, CDR1 is MNHEY and CDR2 is SVGAGI. V lost 6 bases, J lost 4 bases, and 6 bases lay in between.

The V gene is TRBV27, the J gene TRBJ1-5; no clear D gene. V lost 3 bases to trimming and J lost 7 bases, with 7 bases between them. This CDR3 has 12 amino acids. In germline, CDR1 is MNHEY, CDR2 SMNVEV (reference sequence). The CDR3 DNA reads as TGTGCCAGCAGTTTTTTGGGCCAGCCCCAGCATTTT. Encoded protein: CASSFLGQPQHF.

The CDR3 coding sequence is TGTGCCAGCAGCTTAGGAGAGGGTGGCACCGGGGAGCTGTTTTTT. Amino acid sequence: CASSLGEGGTGELFF. The rearrangement joins TRBV13 to TRBJ2-2; a weak D match, TRBD2 (5 bases). The length of the CDR3 is 15 residues. V was pared by 0 bases and J by 4 bases, with 9 bases between. From germline, CDR1 is PRHDT and CDR2 FYEKMQ (reference sequence).

About this clone: The identical CDR3 is also encoded by other nucleotide sequences in the sample. V is TRBV10-3 and J is TRBJ2-3; 14 positions agree with TRBD2. The length of the CDR3 is 14 residues. The germline V gene encodes CDR1 ENHRY and CDR2 SYGVKD. After removal of 6 bases from V and 9 bases from J, the junction contained 5 bases not matched to a gene. CDR3 in DNA: TGTGCCATCAGCCCGGGACTAGCGGGAGACACGCAGTATTTT. Protein: CAISPGLAGDTQYF.

This rearrangement joins TRBV7-2 to TRBJ1-2; 8 bases are a match to TRBD1. The germline CDR1 and CDR2 sequences are SGHTA and FQGNSA. V lost 5 bases, J lost 6 bases, and 5 bases stayed unmatched. This CDR3 has 13 residues. The CDR3 DNA is TGTGCCAGCAGCCCCAGGGGGCAGGATGGCTACACCTTC. The encoded protein is CASSPRGQDGYTF.

This clone was detected a few times. The rearrangement links TRBV4-1 to TRBJ2-1, with D possibly being TRBD1 (5 bases). With 2 bases removed from V and 1 base from J, the gap between germline ends came to 9 bases. The germline V gene has CDR1 MGHRA and CDR2 YSYEKL. This CDR3 spans 15 amino acids. The CDR3 DNA sequence: TGCGCCAGCAGCCAACTCGACAGTTCCTACAATGAGCAGTTCTTC. Its protein is CASSQLDSSYNEQFF.

This rearrangement joins TRBV18 to TRBJ1-6; TRBD1 matches at 7 bases. V was pared by 0 bases and J by 7 bases, with 6 bases of the junction left unmatched. Germline values: CDR1 KGHSH, CDR2 LQKENI. CDR3 length: 16 amino acids. CDR3 nucleotides: TGTGCCAGCTCACCACCTAACAGGGGAGGCAATTCACCCCTCCACTTT. Its protein is CASSPPNRGGNSPLHF.

J is TRBJ2-3 and V is TRBV27; tentative D call: TRBD1 (6 bases). V shed 6 bases and J shed 0 bases, with 13 bases lying between them. Germline assignment: CDR1 MNHEY and CDR2 SMNVEV (reference sequence). The CDR3 covers 15 residues. CDR3 residues: CASSGRGRSTDTQYF. CDR3 sequence (DNA): TGTGCCAGCAGCGGAAGGGGGAGAAGCACAGATACGCAGTATTTT.

This clone occurred a few times. CDR3 DNA sequence: TGTGCCAGCAGCCGCCGAAGGGACACGGCAACTAATGAAAAACTGTTTTTT. This sequence encodes CASSRRRDTATNEKLFF. The chain joins TRBV4-2 to TRBJ1-4, with D tentatively TRBD1 (6 bases). The V end lost 4 bases, the J end lost 0 bases, and 15 bases lay between the germline ends. The CDR3 is 17 amino acids. Germline lookup yields CDR1 LGHNA and CDR2 YNFKEQ.